This TCR beta chain was obtained from a study of cytomegalovirus exposure and HLA in healthy donors (dated by TCRdb to between 2016 and 2019). For the study in its entirety: In an earlier analysis of approximately 640 of the donors, 276 Gb of sequence data and approximately 100 million unique TCR beta sequences from 150 million to 200 million T cells were reported. To study patterns of TCR occurrence, a later analysis re-analyzed previously published TCR beta repertoires from around 700 donors and added high-resolution HLA genotyping. The aim of the study was to test whether cataloging public T cell receptors could identify signatures of past pathogen exposure. Donor age, sex, ethnicity and CMV serostatus were compiled alongside the repertoire data. On average, around 230,000 unique TCR beta nucleotide sequences were sequenced per donor among a few hundred genotyped donors of the cohort, with about 19% of those sequences being non-productive. The number of donors typed differed by locus, with roughly 620-640 for A, B, C, DRB1 and DQB1, roughly 520 for DQA1, 600 to 610 for DPA1, and some 470 for DPB1. The study combined high-throughput TCR immunosequencing, statistical association of individual TCRs with disease status, and machine learning to predict cytomegalovirus infection status. Genome-wide SNP genotypes for about three fifths of the roughly 670 donors were used in a later genetic analysis, which treated that subset as a discovery cohort. An earlier analysis of around 640 of the donors used high-throughput TCR beta sequencing to judge whether each TCR beta V gene segment behaved as functional or pseudogenic. Rather than drawing on any new phenotypic data, the later analysis identified candidate immune exposures from TCR beta sequences and the way those sequences occurred across donors. The study used immunosequencing to profile the T cell repertoires of around 600 subjects and linked those repertoires to cytomegalovirus serostatus. An early release that covered several hundred HLA-typed donors contained about 290 gigabases of sequencing data and about 84 million unique TCR sequences. Because of strong linkage in the cohort, 4 to 6 DR-DQ haplotypes were treated as single units for association and clustering. Class I and class II HLA loci were covered by the typing at four-digit resolution. Along with the roughly 610-subject first cohort, a separate validation cohort of over a hundred different subjects was used. Every discovery cohort repertoire had been produced on one sequencing platform. Of the roughly 400 genotyped donors, approximately 80% fell in the genetic ancestry cluster associated with self-reported Caucasian donors. Overall study results and their limits: Over 15 rarely observed V segments, including chromosome 9 orphons, were excluded from the earlier analysis of just under 600 of the donors because counts were too low. The only immune exposure information available for the cohort was CMV serostatus. Presence/absence analyses assumed roughly uniform sequencing depth across donors, an assumption that may not hold. Only TCR beta chains were sequenced in this cohort, and the absence of alpha or paired-chain data limited detectable features. In an earlier analysis of about 550 of the donors, most TCR beta V segments were observed in productive rearrangements about 87% or about 30% of the time, broadly matching IMGT annotations. A later analysis found that HLA-associated TCR beta chains were more clonally expanded and had lower generation probabilities than equally common non-associated chains. A further reported finding was that TCR beta sequences accurately predicted the HLA-A and HLA-B alleles for most subjects in the first cohort. The classifier was reported to diagnose cytomegalovirus status with high specificity and sensitivity in both the original cohort and the validation cohort. A later genetic analysis associated a missense DCLRE1C variant with V-gene and J-gene trimming of TCR beta chains, and an independent cohort replicated the association. Strong co-occurrence of HLA alleles, especially DR and DQ, made assigning TCR associations to individual alleles difficult. Specific HLA alleles were associated with roughly 16,000 TCR beta sequences at a false discovery rate of 0.05 in a later analysis. It was suggested by the authors that the approach could potentially be generalized to other disease states and immunological phenotypes. Most CMV-associated TCR beta chains appeared to be HLA-restricted in a later analysis, and the HLA associations seemed to be driven largely by CMV exposure. Three of the identified cytomegalovirus-associated TCR beta chains were confirmed in vitro to be specific for cytomegalovirus antigens. Most TCR sequences were seen in very few donors, while some public TCRs were found in many individuals. Because some donors lacked HLA typing at each locus, the association tests relied only on the typed subset. A cluster of highly shared sequence variants was judged likely to be a technical artifact of the sequencing pipeline. The 87-base-pair reads could not distinguish some IMGT-functional V segments, including TRBV6-2 and TRBV6-3, so those segments were excluded. According to a later analysis, TCR association rates differed among HLA loci, with DRB1 alleles showing the most associated TCRs and HLA-C alleles showing the fewest. Linkage disequilibrium might explain the correlated functional status among segregating V segments, but an unknown experimental factor could not be excluded. A later analysis reported that several top co-occurrence clusters appeared linked to parvovirus B19, influenza, CMV and Epstein-Barr virus. Compared with the roughly 710-donor mean, donors in an Asian-associated ancestry cluster had fewer N-insertions in productive TCRs, according to a later genetic analysis. The study gave a list of around 170 TCR beta chains associated with cytomegalovirus.

The library was generated by the immunoSEQ multiplex PCR assay. For the multiplex PCR, a mixture combining 60 forward primers for TCR Vbeta segments and 13 reverse primers for TCR Jbeta segments was used. The CDR3 region of rearranged TCR beta genes was amplified from genomic DNA by a multiplex PCR assay. Amplified TCR beta libraries were sequenced as 87-base-pair reads on the Illumina HiSeq System. On the authors' methods: Across the 670 or so repertoires, a later analysis counted around 80 million unique TCR beta chains, some 11 million of which were shared by at least two donors. Raw reads were error-corrected and collapsed into unique sequences by a nearest-neighbor algorithm in which closely related sequences were merged to remove PCR and sequencing errors. Alignment of CDR3 sequences to IMGT reference sequences was used to assign V, D and J gene segments. For a sequence to be retained, at least a six-nucleotide match to both a V gene segment and a J gene segment was required. Rearrangements were classified as productive when the CDR3 lacked stop codons and remained in frame with V and J, and all other rearrangements were classified as non-productive. Following IMGT convention, CDR3 was defined as the stretch from the second conserved V-encoded cysteine to the conserved J-encoded phenylalanine. The earlier analysis of fewer than 700 of the donors excluded sequences that lacked an unambiguous match to a single V gene segment. An earlier analysis of 500 to 700 of the donors classified V segments as functional when productive rearrangements were above 56.7% and as segregating when the standard deviation between donors was above 5%. A statistical classification framework was developed to diagnose cytomegalovirus status using the catalog of TCR beta chain sequences. V and J gene assignment, in a later analysis, came from comparing TCR nucleotide sequences with IMGT/GENE-DB human TR gene sequences. The TCRdist pipeline was used in a later analysis to assign CDR3 sequences and most-parsimonious VDJ recombination scenarios. A later analysis defined each TCR beta chain by its CDR3 amino acid sequence plus V-gene family, and excluded reads lacking a unique V-gene family. In a later analysis, fewer than 600 highly shared, low-generation-probability nucleotide sequences were removed to address suspected cross-contamination and a sequencing artifact. A later analysis calculated a clonal expansion index for each public chain from normalized within-repertoire ranks of inferred template counts. In a later analysis, generation probabilities were computed with a VDJ recombination model fitted to out-of-frame rearrangements, and the resulting probabilities were checked against IGoR. A later analysis scored TCR-TCR, TCR-HLA and TCR-CMV co-occurrence with hypergeometric tests, applying a repertoire-size bias correction to TCR pairs. A later analysis estimated false discovery rates by permuting HLA or CMV assignments 20 times. In a later analysis, co-occurring TCRs were grouped using DBSCAN, with TCRdist sequence similarity added in when clustering inside HLA-allele-positive subsets. Co-occurrence clustering excluded repertoires with fewer than 30,000 or more than 120,000 public chains, plus five with anomalous nucleotide sharing. TCRdb limited this immuneACCESS table to in-frame rearrangements with V and J called. A share of clones is missing; checked studies link under half to unresolved V genes, and the rest is unexplained. D and trimming come from the DNA, and the V and J calls and clone size come from that table. The sample table lists 90,000 or so clones, about three quarters of them with a count of one. 10% of the sample is held by the ten biggest clonotypes.

Spanning cysteine to phenylalanine, the CDR3 consists of 13 amino acids. Kept here is only the CDR3 DNA, which spans 39 bases and is read in frame from base 1. The germline V gene provides CDR1 SGHTA and CDR2 FQGNSA. A distance of 12 bases separates the germline ends of V and J, which lose 5 bases and 5 bases respectively. In total, 600 or so healthy bone marrow donors made up the cohort. Cohort members were all nominally healthy when sampled, although unrecorded immune exposures were likely present. The donor was CMV seropositive and belonged to the group of some 290 seropositive cohort members. Each donor provided a peripheral blood sample, and peripheral blood mononuclear cells were used for TCR beta sequencing. The Qiagen DNeasy Blood Extraction Kit was used to extract genomic DNA from the blood cell samples. In this sample, this clone turned up a few times. Its antigen target is currently unknown. Nothing much larger sits one base from this clone, and base qualities are not available.

The rearrangement joined TRBV7-2 to TRBJ1-2; a tentative D match to TRBD1 spans 5 bases. This TCR came from a man aged 25-45 years in good health and CMV-seropositive. The sample was PBMCs. The CDR3: CASSAGGAYGYTF. The DNA sequence follows: TGTGCCAGCAGCGCGGGGGGAGCTTATGGCTACACCTTC. Joined to the reference TRBV7-2 and TRBJ1-2 proteins, this CDR3 gives the full variable domain: GAGVSQSPSNKVTEKGKDVELRCDPISGHTALYWYRQSLGQGLEFLIYFQGNSAPDKSGLPSDRFSAERTGGSVSTLTIQRTQQEDSAVYLCASSAGGAYGYTFGSGTRLTVV.